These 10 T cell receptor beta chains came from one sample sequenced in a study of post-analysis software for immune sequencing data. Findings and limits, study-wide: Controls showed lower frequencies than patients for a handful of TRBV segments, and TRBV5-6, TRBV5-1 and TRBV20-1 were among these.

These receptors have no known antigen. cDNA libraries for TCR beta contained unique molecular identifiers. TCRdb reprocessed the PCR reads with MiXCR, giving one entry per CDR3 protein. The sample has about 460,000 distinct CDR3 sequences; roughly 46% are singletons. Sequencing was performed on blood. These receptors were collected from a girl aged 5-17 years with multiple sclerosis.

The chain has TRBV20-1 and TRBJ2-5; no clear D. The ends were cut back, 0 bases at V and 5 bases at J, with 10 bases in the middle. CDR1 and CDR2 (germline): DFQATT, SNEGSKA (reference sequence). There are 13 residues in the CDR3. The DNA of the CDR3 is TGCAGTGCTAGAGATCTGGTCCCGGAGACCCAGTACTTC. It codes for CSARDLVPETQYF.

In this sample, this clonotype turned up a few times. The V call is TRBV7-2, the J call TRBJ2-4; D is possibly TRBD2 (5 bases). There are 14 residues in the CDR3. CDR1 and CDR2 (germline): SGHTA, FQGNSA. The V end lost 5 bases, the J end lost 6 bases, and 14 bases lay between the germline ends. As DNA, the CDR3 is TGTGCCAGCAGCGATGTGGGAGTCCTAAACATTCAGTACTTC. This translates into CASSDVGVLNIQYF. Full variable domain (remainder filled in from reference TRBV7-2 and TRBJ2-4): GAGVSQSPSNKVTEKGKDVELRCDPISGHTALYWYRQSLGQGLEFLIYFQGNSAPDKSGLPSDRFSAERTGGSVSTLTIQRTQQEDSAVYLCASSDVGVLNIQYFGAGTRLSVL.

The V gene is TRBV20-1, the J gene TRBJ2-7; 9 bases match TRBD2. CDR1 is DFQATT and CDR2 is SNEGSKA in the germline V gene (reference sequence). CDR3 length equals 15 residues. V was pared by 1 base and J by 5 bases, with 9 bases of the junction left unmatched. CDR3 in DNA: TGCAGTGCTAGAGGGCTTAGCGGGAGCGAAGACGAGCAGTACTTC. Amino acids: CSARGLSGSEDEQYF.

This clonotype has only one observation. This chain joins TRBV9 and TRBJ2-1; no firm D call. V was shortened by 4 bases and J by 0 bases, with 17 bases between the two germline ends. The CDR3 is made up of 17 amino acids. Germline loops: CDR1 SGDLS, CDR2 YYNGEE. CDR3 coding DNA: TGTGCCAGCAGCCATTTTTGGGAATTGGGCTCCTACAATGAGCAGTTCTTC. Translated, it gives CASSHFWELGSYNEQFF. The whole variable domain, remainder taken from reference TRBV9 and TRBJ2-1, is DSGVTQTPKHLITATGQRVTLRCSPRSGDLSVYWYQQSLDQGLQFLIQYYNGEERAKGNILERFSAQQFPDLHSELNLSSLELGDSALYFCASSHFWELGSYNEQFFGPGTRLTVL.

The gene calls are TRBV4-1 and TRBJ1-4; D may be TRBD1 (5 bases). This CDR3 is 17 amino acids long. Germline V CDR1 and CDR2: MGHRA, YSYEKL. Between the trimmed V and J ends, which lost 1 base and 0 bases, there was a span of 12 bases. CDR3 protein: CASSQVGRGTTNEKLFF. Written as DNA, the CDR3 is TGCGCCAGCAGCCAAGTTGGGAGGGGCACAACTAATGAAAAACTGTTTTTT.

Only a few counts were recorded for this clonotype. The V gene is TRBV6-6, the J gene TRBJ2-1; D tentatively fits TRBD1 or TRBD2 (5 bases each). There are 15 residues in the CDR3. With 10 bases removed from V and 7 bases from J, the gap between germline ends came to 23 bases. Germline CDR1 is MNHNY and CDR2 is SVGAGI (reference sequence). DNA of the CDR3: TGTGCCACCAAGGTCCGTGAGGGACCCAGGAATGAGCAGTTCTTC. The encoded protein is CATKVREGPRNEQFF.

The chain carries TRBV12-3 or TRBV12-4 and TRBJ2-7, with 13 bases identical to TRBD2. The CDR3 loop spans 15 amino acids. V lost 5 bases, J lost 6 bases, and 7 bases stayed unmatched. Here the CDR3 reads CASSPGLAGTGEQYF. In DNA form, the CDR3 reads TGTGCCAGCAGTCCGGGACTAGCGGGGACCGGCGAGCAGTACTTC.

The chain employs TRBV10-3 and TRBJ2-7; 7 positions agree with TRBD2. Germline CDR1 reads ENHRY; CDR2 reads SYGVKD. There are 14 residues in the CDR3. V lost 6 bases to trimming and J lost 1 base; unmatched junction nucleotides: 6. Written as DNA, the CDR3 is TGTGCCATCAGGGTAGTGGGAGGGTCCTACGAGCAGTACTTC. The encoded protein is CAIRVVGGSYEQYF.

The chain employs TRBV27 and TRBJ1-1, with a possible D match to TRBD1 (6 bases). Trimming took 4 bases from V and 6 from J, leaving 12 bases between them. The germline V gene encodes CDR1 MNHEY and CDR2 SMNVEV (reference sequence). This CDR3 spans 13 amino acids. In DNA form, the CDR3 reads TGTGCCAGCAGTTACAGGGCCCTCTCTGAAGCTTTCTTT. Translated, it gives CASSYRALSEAFF.

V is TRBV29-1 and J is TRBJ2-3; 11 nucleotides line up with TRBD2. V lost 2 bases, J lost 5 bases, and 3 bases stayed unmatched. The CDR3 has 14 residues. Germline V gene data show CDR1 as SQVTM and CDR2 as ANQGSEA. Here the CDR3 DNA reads TGCAGCGTTGAACTAGCGGGAGGTGGAGATACGCAGTATTTT. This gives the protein CSVELAGGGDTQYF.